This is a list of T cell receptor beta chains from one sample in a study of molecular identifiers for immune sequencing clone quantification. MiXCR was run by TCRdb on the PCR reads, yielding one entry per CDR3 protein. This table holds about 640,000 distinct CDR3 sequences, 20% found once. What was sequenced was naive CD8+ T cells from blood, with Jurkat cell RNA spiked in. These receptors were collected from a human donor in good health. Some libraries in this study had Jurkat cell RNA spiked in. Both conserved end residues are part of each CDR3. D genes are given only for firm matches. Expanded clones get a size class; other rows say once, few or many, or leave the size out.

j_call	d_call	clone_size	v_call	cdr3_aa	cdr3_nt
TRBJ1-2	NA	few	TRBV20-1	CSAGRVGQLQYGYTF	TGCAGTGCTGGCAGGGTGGGGCAGTTGCAGTATGGCTACACCTTC
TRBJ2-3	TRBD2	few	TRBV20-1	CSARVRSGGDHTQYF	TGCAGTGCTAGAGTCCGGTCGGGGGGGGATCATACGCAGTATTTT
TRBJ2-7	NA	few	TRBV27	CATSKIDRNYEQYF	TGTGCCACCAGCAAAATAGACAGAAACTACGAGCAGTACTTC
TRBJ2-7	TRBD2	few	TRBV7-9	CASGGDYSLEQYF	TGTGCCAGCGGGGGGGACTATTCCCTCGAGCAGTACTTC
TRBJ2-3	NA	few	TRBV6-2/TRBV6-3	CASLRRDSSTDTQYF	TGTGCCAGCCTAAGACGGGACTCTAGCACAGATACGCAGTATTTT
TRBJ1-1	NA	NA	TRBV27	CASSLGSGLSTEAFF	TGTGCCAGCAGTTTAGGCTCAGGGCTGAGCACTGAAGCTTTCTTT
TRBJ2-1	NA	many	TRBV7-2	CASSRLNEQFF	TGTGCCAGCAGCCGCCTCAATGAGCAGTTCTTC
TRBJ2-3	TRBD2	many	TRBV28	CASRGVSDTQYF	TGTGCCAGCCGGGGGGTTTCAGATACGCAGTATTTT
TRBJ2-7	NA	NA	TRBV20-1	CGASVEGLSYEQCF	TGCGGTGCTAGCGTGGAGGGACTCTCCTACGAGCAGTGCTTC
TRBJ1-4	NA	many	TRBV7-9	CASSLPPLEKLFF	TGTGCCAGCAGCTTGCCCCCCCTTGAAAAACTGTTTTTT
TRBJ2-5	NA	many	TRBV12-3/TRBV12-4	CASSFPGEETQYF	TGTGCCAGCAGTTTCCCGGGGGAAGAGACCCAGTACTTC
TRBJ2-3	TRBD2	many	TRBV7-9	CASSPPGGADTQYF	TGTGCCAGCAGCCCCCCCGGGGGGGCGGATACGCAGTATTTT
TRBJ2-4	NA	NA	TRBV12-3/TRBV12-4	CASTLDSPKNIQYF	TGTGCCAGCACCCTAGACAGTCCCAAAAACATTCAGTACTTC
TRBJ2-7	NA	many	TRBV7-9	CASSERTGSRNEQYF	TGTGCCAGCAGCGAGCGAACCGGGAGCCGCAACGAGCAGTACTTC
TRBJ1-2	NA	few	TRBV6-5	CASSYSNHYGYTF	TGTGCCAGCAGTTACTCTAACCACTATGGCTACACCTTC
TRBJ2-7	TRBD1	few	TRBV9	CASSSGDRAVSEQYF	TGTGCCAGCAGCTCGGGGGACAGGGCTGTCTCCGAGCAGTACTTC
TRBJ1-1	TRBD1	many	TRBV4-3	CASSQVIQDGQGTGEAFF	TGCGCCAGCAGCCAAGTCATACAGGACGGACAGGGGACAGGTGAAGCTTTCTTT
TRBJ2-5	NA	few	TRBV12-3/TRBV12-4	CASSSVGPVETQYF	TGTGCCAGCAGCAGCGTAGGGCCGGTAGAGACCCAGTACTTC
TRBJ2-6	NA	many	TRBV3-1	CASSQERGSRAGANVLTF	TGTGCCAGCAGCCAAGAAAGGGGGAGCAGGGCTGGGGCCAACGTCCTGACTTTC
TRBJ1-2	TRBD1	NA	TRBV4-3	CASSQDSTRQGSYTF	TGCGCCAGCAGCCAAGACTCCACCCGACAGGGGAGCTACACCTTC
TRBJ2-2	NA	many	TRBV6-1	CATEWVYNTGELFF	TGTGCCACCGAATGGGTGTATAACACCGGGGAGCTGTTTTTT
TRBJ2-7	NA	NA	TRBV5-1	CASSSEQTYEQYF	TGCGCCAGCAGCTCAGAACAGACCTACGAGCAGTACTTC
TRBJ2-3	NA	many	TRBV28	CASSFKRGTDTQYF	TGTGCCAGCAGTTTCAAGCGGGGCACAGATACGCAGTATTTT
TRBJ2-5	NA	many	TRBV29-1	CSVVDFQETQYF	TGCAGCGTTGTGGATTTCCAAGAGACCCAGTACTTC
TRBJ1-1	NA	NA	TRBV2	CASSVWREGGNTEAFF	TGTGCCAGCAGTGTTTGGAGGGAAGGAGGGAACACTGAAGCTTTCTTT
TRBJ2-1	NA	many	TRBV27	CASTPLAGRSNEQFF	TGTGCCAGCACCCCCCTGGCGGGACGGAGCAATGAGCAGTTCTTC
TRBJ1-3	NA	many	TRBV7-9	CASSTGSDDTIYF	TGTGCCAGCAGCACAGGGTCGGATGACACCATATATTTT
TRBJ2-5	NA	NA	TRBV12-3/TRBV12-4	CASSFSGIQETQYF	TGTGCCAGCAGTTTCTCCGGGATACAAGAGACCCAGTACTTC
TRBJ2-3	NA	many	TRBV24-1	CATSEGFTDTQYF	TGTGCCACCAGTGAAGGCTTCACAGATACGCAGTATTTT
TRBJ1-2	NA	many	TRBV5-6	CASRGQLNYGYTF	TGTGCCAGCAGAGGACAGCTTAACTATGGCTACACCTTC
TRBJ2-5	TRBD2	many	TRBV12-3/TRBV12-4	CASSPGTRQETQYF	TGTGCCAGCAGCCCCGGGACTAGACAAGAGACCCAGTACTTC
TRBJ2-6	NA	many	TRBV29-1	CSVEDPHPGSGANVLTF	TGCAGCGTTGAAGATCCCCACCCAGGGTCTGGGGCCAACGTCCTGACTTTC
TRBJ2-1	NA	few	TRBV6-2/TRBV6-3	CASGAGSIDEQFF	TGTGCCAGCGGGGCGGGGTCGATCGATGAGCAGTTCTTC
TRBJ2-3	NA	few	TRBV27	CAGSPPGPVTDTQYF	TGTGCCGGCAGTCCCCCAGGGCCGGTCACAGATACGCAGTATTTT
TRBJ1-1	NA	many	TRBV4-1	CASSQYPGQGRTEAFF	TGCGCCAGCAGCCAATACCCGGGTCAGGGTCGGACTGAAGCTTTCTTT
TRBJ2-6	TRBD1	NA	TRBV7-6	CASSFFIFGPGGDSGANVLTF	TGTGCCAGCAGCTTCTTTATTTTCGGACCAGGGGGAGACTCTGGGGCCAACGTCCTGACTTTC
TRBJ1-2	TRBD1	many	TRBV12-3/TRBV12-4	CASSWTGGAVDGYTF	TGTGCCAGCAGTTGGACAGGGGGCGCGGTGGACGGCTACACCTTC
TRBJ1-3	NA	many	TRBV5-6	CASSWLRREGTGNTIYF	TGTGCCAGCAGCTGGCTAAGAAGGGAAGGCACTGGAAACACCATATATTTT
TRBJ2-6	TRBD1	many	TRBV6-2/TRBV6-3	CASIETSWTGVLGGANVLTF	TGTGCCAGCATCGAGACGTCCTGGACAGGGGTGTTGGGAGGGGCCAACGTCCTGACTTTC
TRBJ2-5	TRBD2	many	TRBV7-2	CASSSPGTSEETQYF	TGTGCCAGCAGCTCACCCGGGACTAGCGAAGAGACCCAGTACTTC
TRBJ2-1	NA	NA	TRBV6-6	CASTDPGLKDSSYNEQFF	TGTGCCAGCACTGATCCCGGACTTAAGGATAGCTCCTACAATGAGCAGTTCTTC
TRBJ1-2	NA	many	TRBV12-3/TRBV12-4	CASSPDRHGYTF	TGTGCCAGCAGCCCCGACCGGCATGGCTACACCTTC
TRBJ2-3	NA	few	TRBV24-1	CATSDFASTDTQYF	TGTGCCACCAGTGATTTCGCCAGCACAGATACGCAGTATTTT
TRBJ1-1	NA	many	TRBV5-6	CASSLDGFDTEAFF	TGTGCCAGCAGCTTGGACGGATTTGACACTGAAGCTTTCTTT